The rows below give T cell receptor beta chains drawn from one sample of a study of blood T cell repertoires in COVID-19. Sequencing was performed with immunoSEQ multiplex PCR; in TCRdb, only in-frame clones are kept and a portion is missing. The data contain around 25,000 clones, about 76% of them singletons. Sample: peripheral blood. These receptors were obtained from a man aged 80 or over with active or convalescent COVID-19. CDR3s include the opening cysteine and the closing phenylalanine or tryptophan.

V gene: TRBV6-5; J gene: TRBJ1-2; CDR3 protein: CASTPLRAAGYTF
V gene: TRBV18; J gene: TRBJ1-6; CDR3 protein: CASSPRSQRNSPLHF
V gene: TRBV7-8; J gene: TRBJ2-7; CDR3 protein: CASSLRRLAREQYF
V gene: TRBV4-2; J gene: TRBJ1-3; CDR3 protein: CASSQDDQVSGNTIYF
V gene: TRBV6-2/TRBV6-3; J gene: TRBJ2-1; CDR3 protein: CASSKGLAGSYNEQFF
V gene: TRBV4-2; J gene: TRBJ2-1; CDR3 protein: CASSHGGLAEQFF
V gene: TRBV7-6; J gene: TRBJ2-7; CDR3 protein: CASSLEDRGTYEQYF
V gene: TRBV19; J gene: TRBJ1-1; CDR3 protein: CASSIYPEMNTEAFF
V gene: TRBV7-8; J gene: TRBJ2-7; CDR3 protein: CASSLVVSTYSYEQYF
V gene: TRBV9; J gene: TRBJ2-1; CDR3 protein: CASSGYGQASEQFF
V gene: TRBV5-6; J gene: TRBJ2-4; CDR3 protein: CASSLAAGRAKNIQYF
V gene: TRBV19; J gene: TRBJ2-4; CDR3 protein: CASSPRQVIAKNIQYF
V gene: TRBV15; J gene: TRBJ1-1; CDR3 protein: CATSRDRGDTEAFF
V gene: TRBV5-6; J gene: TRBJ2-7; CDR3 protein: CASSSLAELTYEQYF
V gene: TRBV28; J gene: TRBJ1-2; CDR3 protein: CASSLSDRGGSGYTF
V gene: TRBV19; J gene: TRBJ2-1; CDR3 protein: CASSIPGGEQFF
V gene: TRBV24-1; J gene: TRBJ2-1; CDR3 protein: CATRGLIDNEQFF
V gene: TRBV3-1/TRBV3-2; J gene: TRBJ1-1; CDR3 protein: CASSRRGTAEAFF
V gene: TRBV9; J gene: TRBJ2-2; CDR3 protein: CASSPKRGGPSTGELFF
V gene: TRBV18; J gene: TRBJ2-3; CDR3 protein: CASSPQTSGSTDTQYF
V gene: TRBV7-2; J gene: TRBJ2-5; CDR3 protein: CASSLASGGSYQETQYF
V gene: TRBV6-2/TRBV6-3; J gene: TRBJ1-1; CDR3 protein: CASSYSKGVNTEAFF
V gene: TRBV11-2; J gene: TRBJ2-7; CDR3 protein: CASSLGTSGSYEQYF
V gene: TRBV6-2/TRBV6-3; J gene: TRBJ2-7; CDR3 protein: CASSYSPGLAGEGEQYF
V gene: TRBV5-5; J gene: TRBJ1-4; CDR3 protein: CASSPGQGARGEKLFF
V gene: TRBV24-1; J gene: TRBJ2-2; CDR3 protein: CATSEGTSGRAYTGELFF
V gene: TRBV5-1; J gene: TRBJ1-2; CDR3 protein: CASSQQANYGYTF
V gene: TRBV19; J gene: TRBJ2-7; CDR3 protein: CASSLQGLSHEQYF
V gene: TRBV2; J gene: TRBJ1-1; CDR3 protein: CATQGFTEAFF
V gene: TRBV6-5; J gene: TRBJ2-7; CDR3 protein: CARHSTTWNYEQYF
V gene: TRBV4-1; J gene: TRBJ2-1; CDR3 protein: CASSHQGGAVNEQFF
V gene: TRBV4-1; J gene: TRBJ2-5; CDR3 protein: CASSQTEQGAPLQETQYF
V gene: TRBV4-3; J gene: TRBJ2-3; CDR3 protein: CASSWTRTDTQYF
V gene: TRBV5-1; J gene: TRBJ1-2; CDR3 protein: CASSQGDSQVGYTF
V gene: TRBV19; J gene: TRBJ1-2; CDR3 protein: CASSGRTGVDGYTF
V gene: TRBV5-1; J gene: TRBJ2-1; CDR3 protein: CASSLGTSSNEQFF
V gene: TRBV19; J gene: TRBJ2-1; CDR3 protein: CASSRASGGNNEQFF
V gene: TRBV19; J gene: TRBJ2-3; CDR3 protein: CASSGRDRVTDTQYF
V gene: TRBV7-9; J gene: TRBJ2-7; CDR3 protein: CASSSATSGRPYEQYF
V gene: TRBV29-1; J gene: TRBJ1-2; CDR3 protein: CSVDSGQLIYTF
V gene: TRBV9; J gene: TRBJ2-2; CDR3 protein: CASSVGQIITGELFF
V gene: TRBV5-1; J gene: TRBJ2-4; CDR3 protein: CASSVQGGNIQYF
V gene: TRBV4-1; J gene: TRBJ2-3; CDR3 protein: CASSQDREGGGTDTQYF
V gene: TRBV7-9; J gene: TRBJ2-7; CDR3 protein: CASSLSFSYEQYF
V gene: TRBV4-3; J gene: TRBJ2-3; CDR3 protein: CASSQDVAGRTDTQYF